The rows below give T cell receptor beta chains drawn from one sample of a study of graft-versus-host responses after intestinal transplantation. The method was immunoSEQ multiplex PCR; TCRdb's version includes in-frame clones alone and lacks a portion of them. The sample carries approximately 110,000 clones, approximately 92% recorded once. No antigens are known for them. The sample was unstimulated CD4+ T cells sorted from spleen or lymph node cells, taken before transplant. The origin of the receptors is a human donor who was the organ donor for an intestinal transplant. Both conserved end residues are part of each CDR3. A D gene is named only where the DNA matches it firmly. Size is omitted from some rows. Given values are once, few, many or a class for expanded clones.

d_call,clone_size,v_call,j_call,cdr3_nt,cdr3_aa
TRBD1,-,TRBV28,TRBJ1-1,TGTGCCAGCAAAGACAGGGGGGTTACTGAAGCTTTCTTT,CASKDRGVTEAFF
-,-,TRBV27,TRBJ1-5,TGTGCCAGCAGTTTATACCCAGGGCCCGGTCAGCCCCAGCATTTT,CASSLYPGPGQPQHF
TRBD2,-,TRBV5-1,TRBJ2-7,TGCGCCAGCAGCTTACCTAGCGGAACCTACGAGCAGTACTTC,CASSLPSGTYEQYF
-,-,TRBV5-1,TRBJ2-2,TGCGCCAGCAGCAAGACCACAAACACCGGGGAGCTGTTTTTT,CASSKTTNTGELFF
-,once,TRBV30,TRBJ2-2,TGTGCCTGGAGTGTAAGAGGGGGCGGGGAGCTGTTTTTT,CAWSVRGGGELFF
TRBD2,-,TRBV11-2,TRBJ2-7,TGTGCCAGCAGCTTACGCGGCCTAGCGGGATCGAACGAGCAGTACTTC,CASSLRGLAGSNEQYF
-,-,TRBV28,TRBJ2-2,TGTGCCAGCAACCCCTTGAGGACCGGGGAGCTGTTTTTT,CASNPLRTGELFF
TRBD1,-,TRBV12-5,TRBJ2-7,TGTGCTAGTGGTTTCGGGACAGGGGCCTACGAGCAGTACTTC,CASGFGTGAYEQYF
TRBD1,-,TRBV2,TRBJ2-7,TGTGCCAGCAGTCCGGACAGGAACCGAGCCTACGAGCAGTACTTC,CASSPDRNRAYEQYF
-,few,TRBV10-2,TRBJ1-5,TGCGCCAGCAGTGGACAGGCCAATCAGCCCCAGCATTTT,CASSGQANQPQHF
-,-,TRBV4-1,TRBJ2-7,TGCGCCAGCAGCCAAGGGCGGGGTCGAGAGGAGCAGTACTTC,CASSQGRGREEQYF
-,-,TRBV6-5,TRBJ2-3,TGTGCCAGCAGCGTCGACCCCCCAGATACGCAGTATTTT,CASSVDPPDTQYF
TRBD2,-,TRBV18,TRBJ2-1,TGTGCCAGCTCACCAGTGCTAGCGGGAGCCAACAATGAGCAGTTCTTC,CASSPVLAGANNEQFF
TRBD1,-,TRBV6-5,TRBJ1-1,TGTGCCAGCAGTTACGTCCAGGGGGACACTGAAGCTTTCTTT,CASSYVQGDTEAFF
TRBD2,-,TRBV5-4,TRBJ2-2,TGTGCCAGCAGCTGGGGGACTAGCGGGAGAGGGGAGCTGTTTTTT,CASSWGTSGRGELFF
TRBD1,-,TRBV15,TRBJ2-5,TGTGCCACCAGCAGAGCCGACAGGGGACGAGAGACCCAGTACTTC,CATSRADRGRETQYF
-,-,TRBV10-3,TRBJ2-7,TGTGCCATCAGTGATAGGGGCCTGGACTCCTACGAGCAGTACTTC,CAISDRGLDSYEQYF
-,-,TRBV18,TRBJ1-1,TGTGCCAGCTCACCAGTCACAGCGAACACTGAAGCTTTCTTT,CASSPVTANTEAFF
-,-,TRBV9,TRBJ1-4,TGTGCCAGCAGCCCCTATTACCTTGATGAAAAACTGTTTTTT,CASSPYYLDEKLFF
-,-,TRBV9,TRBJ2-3,TGTGCCAGCAGCCCGGGAGCGCCAGATACGCAGTATTTT,CASSPGAPDTQYF
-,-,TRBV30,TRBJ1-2,TGTGCCTGGAGTCGCAGTATGGCTGGCTACACCTTC,CAWSRSMAGYTF
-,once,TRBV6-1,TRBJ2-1,TGTGCCAGCAGTGAAACGAGATCCTACAATGAGCAGTTCTTC,CASSETRSYNEQFF
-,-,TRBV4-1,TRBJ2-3,TGCGCCAGCAGCCAAGAGGGAGACTTCTACACAGATACGCAGTATTTT,CASSQEGDFYTDTQYF
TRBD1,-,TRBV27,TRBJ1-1,TGTGCCAGCAGTTTTCAGGGGGCGAGCATGAACACTGAAGCTTTCTTT,CASSFQGASMNTEAFF
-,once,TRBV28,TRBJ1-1,TGTGCCAGCAGTTTTTTTATTCGGTTAGGGGAGGACACTGAAGCTTTCTTT,CASSFFIRLGEDTEAFF
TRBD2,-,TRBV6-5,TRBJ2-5,TGTGCCAGCAGTTACGGACTAGCGGAAGAGACCCAGTACTTC,CASSYGLAEETQYF
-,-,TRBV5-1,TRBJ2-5,TGCGCCAGCAGCTTGTTCCACCCCCAAGAGACCCAGTACTTC,CASSLFHPQETQYF
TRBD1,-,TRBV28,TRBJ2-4,TGTGCCAGCAGTTTATGGGACAGGGGATCGGGGAGACTAGCCAAAAACATTCAGTACTTC,CASSLWDRGSGRLAKNIQYF
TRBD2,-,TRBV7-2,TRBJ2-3,TGTGCCAGCAGCTTAGGACTAGCGCGATCAGATACGCAGTATTTT,CASSLGLARSDTQYF
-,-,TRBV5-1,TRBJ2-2,TGCGCCAGCAGCTCAGGGGCCACCGGGGAGCTGTTTTTT,CASSSGATGELFF
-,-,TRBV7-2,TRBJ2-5,TGTGCCAGCAGCAAAGCAGGGGTGAAAGAGACCCAGTACTTC,CASSKAGVKETQYF
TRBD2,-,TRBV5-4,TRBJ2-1,TGTGCCAGCAGCCAAGCGGGACCCTACACGGATGAGCAGTTCTTC,CASSQAGPYTDEQFF
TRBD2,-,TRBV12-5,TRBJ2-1,TGTGCTAGTGGTTTGGTAACCAGCGGGAGCGTGTACAATGAGCAGTTCTTC,CASGLVTSGSVYNEQFF
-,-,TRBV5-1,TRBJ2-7,TGCGCCAGCAGCTTTGGGTCCTACGAGCAGTACTTC,CASSFGSYEQYF
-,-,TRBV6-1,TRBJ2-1,TGTGCCAGCAGTTACCGTGAGCAGTTCTTC,CASSYREQFF
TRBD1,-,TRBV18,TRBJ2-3,TGTGCCAGCTCACAACAGCAGGGGGTAGCAGATACGCAGTATTTT,CASSQQQGVADTQYF
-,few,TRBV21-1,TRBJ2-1,TGTGCCAGCACAGGGGATTTCGATGAGCAGTTCTTC,CASTGDFDEQFF
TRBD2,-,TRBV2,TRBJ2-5,TGTGCCAGCAGTGATCTGGCGGGAGGGGGATGGGAGACCCAGTACTTC,CASSDLAGGGWETQYF
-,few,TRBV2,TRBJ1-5,TGTGCCAGCAGTGAGGTGGGGGGCAATCAGCCCCAGCATTTT,CASSEVGGNQPQHF
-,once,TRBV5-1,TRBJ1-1,TGCGCCAGCAGCTTGGCCTCATGGACTGAAGCTTTCTTT,CASSLASWTEAFF
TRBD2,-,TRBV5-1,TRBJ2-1,TGCGCCAGCAGCTTAAGGACTAGCGGGAGAAGTGTCAGTGAGCAGTTCTTC,CASSLRTSGRSVSEQFF
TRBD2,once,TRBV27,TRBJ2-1,TGTGCCAGCAGTCCCTACCTAGCGGGGGGACCCTACAATGAGCAGTTCTTC,CASSPYLAGGPYNEQFF
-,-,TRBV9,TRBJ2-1,TGTGCCAGCAGCATGCAGGGTGACCCCTACAATGAGCAGTTCTTC,CASSMQGDPYNEQFF
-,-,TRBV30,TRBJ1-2,TGTGCCTGGAGTGTAGGGGGTTATGGCTACACCTTC,CAWSVGGYGYTF
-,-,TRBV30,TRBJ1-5,TGTGCCTGGAGTGTTTCAGGGAGTCAGCCCCAGCATTTT,CAWSVSGSQPQHF
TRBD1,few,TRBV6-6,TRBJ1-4,TGTGCCAGCAGTTACGGTTCACAGGGGCCAAAACTGTTTTTT,CASSYGSQGPKLFF
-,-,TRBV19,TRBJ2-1,TGTGCCAGTATCAACAGGGCCTACAATGAGCAGTTCTTC,CASINRAYNEQFF
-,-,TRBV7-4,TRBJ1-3,TGTGCCAGCAGCTTAGGGGGGGCTGGAAACACCATATATTTT,CASSLGGAGNTIYF
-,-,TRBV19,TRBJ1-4,TGTGCCAGTAGGGGGCAAGCTAATGAAAAACTGTTTTTT,CASRGQANEKLFF
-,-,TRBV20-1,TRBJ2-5,TGCAGTGCTAGACAGCGGGAGACCCAGTACTTC,CSARQRETQYF
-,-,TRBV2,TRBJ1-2,TGTGCCAGCAGCCAGGCGAATCCATATAACTATGGCTACACCTTC,CASSQANPYNYGYTF
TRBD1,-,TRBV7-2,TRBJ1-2,TGTGCCAGCAGCCCAGAACCAATGACAGGGGCCGGCTACACCTTC,CASSPEPMTGAGYTF
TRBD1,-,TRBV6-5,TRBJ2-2,TGTGCCAGCAGTCGGACAGGCTCGAACACCGGGGAGCTGTTTTTT,CASSRTGSNTGELFF
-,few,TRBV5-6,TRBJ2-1,TGTGCCAGCAGATCCGGACTATTGCGCAATGAGCAGTTCTTC,CASRSGLLRNEQFF
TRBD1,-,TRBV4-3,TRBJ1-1,TGCGCCAGCAGCTCGGACAGGGGAGGCACTGAAGCTTTCTTT,CASSSDRGGTEAFF
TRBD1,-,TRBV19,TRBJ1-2,TGTGCCAGTAGTTTCTCGACAGGGGGATACTATGGCTACACCTTC,CASSFSTGGYYGYTF
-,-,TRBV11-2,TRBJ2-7,TGTGCCAGCAGCTTAGATCTGGAGAAGCAGTACTTC,CASSLDLEKQYF
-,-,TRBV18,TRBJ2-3,TGTGCCAGCTCACCTCAGGGACATTCAGATACGCAGTATTTT,CASSPQGHSDTQYF
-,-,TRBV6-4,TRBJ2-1,TGTGCCAGCAGTCATGGGGGGCGGCGGGAGCAGTTCTTC,CASSHGGRREQFF